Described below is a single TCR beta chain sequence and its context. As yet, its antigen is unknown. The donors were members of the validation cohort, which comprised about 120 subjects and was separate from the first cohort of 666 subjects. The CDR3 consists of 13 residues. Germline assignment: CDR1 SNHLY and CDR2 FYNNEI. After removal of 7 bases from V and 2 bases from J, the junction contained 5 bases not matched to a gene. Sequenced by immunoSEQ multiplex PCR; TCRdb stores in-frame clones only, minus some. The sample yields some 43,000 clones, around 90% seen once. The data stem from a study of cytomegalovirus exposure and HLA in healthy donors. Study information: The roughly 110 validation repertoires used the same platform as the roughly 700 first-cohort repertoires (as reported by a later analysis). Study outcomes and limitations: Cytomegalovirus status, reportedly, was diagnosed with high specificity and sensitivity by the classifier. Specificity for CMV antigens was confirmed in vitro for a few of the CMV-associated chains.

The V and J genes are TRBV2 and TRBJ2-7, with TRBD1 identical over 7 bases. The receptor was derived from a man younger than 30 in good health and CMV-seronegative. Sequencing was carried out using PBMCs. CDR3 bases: TGTGCCAGCATTCGACAGGGCACCTACGAGCAGTACTTC. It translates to CASIRQGTYEQYF.